Sequencing of this T cell receptor beta chain was carried out in a study of cytomegalovirus exposure and HLA in healthy donors. Background on the study: In an earlier analysis, almost 120 million unique TCR beta sequences were found from some 200 million T cells. Study-level findings and limits: TCR beta V- and J-gene trimming was later associated with a missense DCLRE1C variant. Common viral pathogens were later found to be apparently linked to several of the most significant clusters. TCR beta sequences reportedly predicted the HLA-A and HLA-B alleles of most subjects accurately.

CDR3 length equals 14 residues. Germline lookup yields CDR1 MNHNS and CDR2 SASEGT. Trimming pared 4 bases from V and 4 bases from J, leaving 10 bases between. The PCR contained 60 Vbeta and 13 Jbeta primers. Assay used: immunoSEQ multiplex PCR; TCRdb lists only in-frame clones, some missing. The sample contains under 150,000 clones, around 80% of which appear only once. A remark on this clone: Its antigen is currently unknown.

The chain joins TRBV6-1 to TRBJ1-4, with unresolved D. The sequenced material came from PBMCs. This sequence was found in a man aged 45-65 years in good health and CMV-seronegative. The CDR3 DNA sequence: TGTGCCAGCAGTGCCGGGTGGCGTAATGAAAAACTGTTTTTT. It codes for CASSAGWRNEKLFF.